One sample yielded the 22 T cell receptor beta chains listed below, sequenced in a study of T cells after yellow fever vaccination. TCRdb called the 5' RACE reads again in MiXCR, with one record for every CDR3 protein. The sample has 300,000 to 350,000 distinct CDR3 sequences; 3.5% to 4.5% are singletons. Here the sequenced sample was PBMCs, taken 15 days after the yellow fever booster vaccination. Receptors were obtained from a man aged 18 to 35 who received the YFV17D yellow fever vaccine.

This clonotype was seen a handful of times. CDR3: CAWRKRGVYNEQFF. The CDR3 DNA reads TGTGCCTGGAGGAAGCGGGGGGTCTACAATGAGCAGTTCTTC. The chain uses TRBV30 and TRBJ2-1, with 9 positions matching TRBD2. The CDR3 covers 14 residues. V trimming: 3 bases; J trimming: 3 bases; junction bases outside the gene matches: 3. Looked up from germline, CDR1 is GTSNPN and CDR2 is SVGIG (reference sequence).

This clonotype appeared many times. This chain uses TRBV7-2 with TRBJ2-5; D possibly corresponds to TRBD2 (6 bases). CDR3 size: 14 residues. Trimming took 5 bases from V and 5 from J, leaving 15 bases between them. Germline CDR1 SGHTA, CDR2 FQGNSA. CDR3 sequence (DNA): TGTGCCAGCAGCGTTCAGGGCGGGATGGAGACCCAGTACTTC. Amino acid sequence: CASSVQGGMETQYF.

This clonotype was found a few times. The gene calls are TRBV12-3 or TRBV12-4 and TRBJ1-2, with 10 bases fitting TRBD1. The length of the CDR3 is 17 residues. Losses at the gene ends were 0 bases for V and 5 bases for J; bases not matched to a gene: 9. The CDR3 bases are TGTGCCAGCAGTTTAGCCAGTTGGGACAGGGGTCGGTATGGCTACACCTTC. Translating gives CASSLASWDRGRYGYTF.

The chain recombines TRBV7-2 with TRBJ2-5; TRBD2 matches 9 bases. This CDR3 comprises 15 residues. The J segment lost 10 bases and the V segment lost 2 bases, leaving 11 bases of the junction unmatched. Germline V lookup: CDR1 SGHTA, CDR2 FQGNSA. The CDR3 spells CASSLIIGASGVQYF. The CDR3 DNA follows: TGTGCCAGCAGCTTAATTATAGGGGCTAGCGGGGTCCAGTACTTC.

In this sample, this clonotype turned up many times. The genes are TRBV15 and TRBJ2-7, with TRBD1 matching 8 bases. CDR1 is LNHNV and CDR2 is YYDKDF in the germline V gene (reference sequence). V lost 10 bases, J lost 2 bases, and 4 bases stayed unmatched. The CDR3 consists of 12 residues. DNA of the CDR3: TGTGCCAGCCCGGGACAGGCCTACGAGCAGTACGTC. As protein: CASPGQAYEQYV.

This clonotype was picked up many times. The rearrangement joins TRBV27 to TRBJ2-2; 7 bases are shared with TRBD1. V gave up 6 bases and J gave up 4 bases; unmatched junction bases: 11. Germline V gene sequence: CDR1 MNHEY, CDR2 SMNVEV (reference sequence). The CDR3 has 16 amino acids. The chain's CDR3 is CASRLNRGISTGELFF. The CDR3, as DNA: TGTGCCAGCAGGCTTAACAGGGGAATCTCCACCGGGGAGCTGTTTTTT.

V gene TRBV6-5 combines with J gene TRBJ2-7, with D maybe TRBD1 (5 bases). Per the germline V gene, CDR1 is MNHEY and CDR2 is SVGAGI. The CDR3 spans 15 residues. Trimming took off 2 bases at V and 2 bases at J, with 13 bases between the two ends. The CDR3 DNA follows: TGTGCCAGCAGTTACGGGGCCCCCTCAACCTACGAGCAGTACTTC. Residues: CASSYGAPSTYEQYF.

This clonotype appeared many times. The chain employs TRBV5-6 and TRBJ1-6; TRBD1 matches at 7 bases. The CDR3 has 15 amino acids. V trimming: 0 bases; J trimming: 11 bases; junction bases outside the gene matches: 8. The V gene's germline CDR1 is SGHDT and CDR2 YYEEEE. This CDR3 reads CASSLETGLTTPLHF. The CDR3, as DNA: TGTGCCAGCAGCTTGGAGACAGGGTTAACGACACCCCTCCACTTT. Full variable domain (outside the CDR3, taken from reference TRBV5-6 and TRBJ1-6): DAGVTQSPTHLIKTRGQQVTLRCSPKSGHDTVSWYQQALGQGPQFIFQYYEEEERQRGNFPDRFSGHQFPNYSSELNVNALLLGDSALYLCASSLETGLTTPLHFGNGTRLTVT.

The chain uses TRBV4-3 and TRBJ2-2; 9 nucleotides line up with TRBD1. The CDR3 sequence is 18 residues long. With 1 base clipped from V and 4 bases from J, the junction kept 10 bases outside the gene matches. Germline V CDR1 and CDR2: LGHNA, YSLEER. CDR3 in DNA: TGCGCCAGCAGCCAAGCCACAGGGGGCGGGGTCGGCACCGGGGAGCTGTTTTTT. It codes for CASSQATGGGVGTGELFF.

This chain uses TRBV20-1 with TRBJ2-5; TRBD2 agrees at 7 bases. J was trimmed by 7 bases and V by 3 bases; bases with no gene match: 11. The germline V gene encodes CDR1 DFQATT and CDR2 SNEGSKA (reference sequence). This CDR3 has 14 amino acids. CDR3 in DNA: TGCAGTGCTAGCCCAGCGGGGCCGGTCGGGACCCAGTACTTC. Amino acids: CSASPAGPVGTQYF.

This clonotype appeared a few times. The chain has TRBV6-1 and TRBJ1-2; weak D call: TRBD1 (6 bases). Between the trimmed V and J ends, which lost 2 bases and 5 bases, there was a span of 15 bases. The germline CDR1 and CDR2 sequences are MNHNS and SASEGT. The CDR3 extends over 15 amino acids. CDR3 in amino acids: CASSERPPGAYGYTF. CDR3 sequence (DNA): TGTGCCAGCAGTGAACGGCCACCGGGGGCTTATGGCTACACCTTC.

This clonotype has ten or more counts. The chain uses TRBV5-1 and TRBJ1-2, with 8 bases that match TRBD1. CDR3 length: 15 residues. The junction had 12 bases not matched to a gene; V was cut back by 4 bases and J by 7 bases. Germline V lookup: CDR1 SGHRS, CDR2 YFSETQ. This CDR3 is CASSHNGQGAGGYTF. CDR3 bases: TGCGCCAGCAGCCACAACGGACAGGGAGCAGGTGGCTACACCTTC.

The gene calls are TRBV6-6 and TRBJ1-5; 9 bases agree with TRBD1. There are 14 residues in the CDR3. V shed 6 bases and J 2 bases; nucleotides not matched to a gene: 2. From germline, CDR1 is MNHNY and CDR2 SVGAGI (reference sequence). CDR3 residues: CASRWDRGNQPQHF. In DNA, the CDR3 is TGTGCCAGCAGGTGGGACAGGGGCAATCAGCCCCAGCATTTT.

The chain uses TRBV12-3 or TRBV12-4 and TRBJ1-5, with D maybe TRBD1 (5 bases). The V gene lost 5 bases and the J gene lost 4 bases, with 12 bases spanning the gap. CDR3 size: 14 residues. The CDR3 bases are TGTGCCAGCAGTCTGATTGAGGGGAATCAGCCCCAGCATTTT. Encoded protein: CASSLIEGNQPQHF.

This clonotype occurred a few times. The chain links TRBV24-1 to TRBJ2-2; 7 bases match TRBD1. The CDR3 extends over 15 amino acids. V shed 5 bases, J shed 6 bases, and the junction held 8 bases outside the gene matches. Germline V CDR1 and CDR2: KGHDR, SFDVKD. For the CDR3, the DNA is TGTGCCACCAGTGGCCTCGACAGGGTCGCCGGGGAGCTGTTTTTT. Translating it yields CATSGLDRVAGELFF.

This clonotype has at least ten counts. The chain combines TRBV10-3 with TRBJ2-7, with 10 bases that match TRBD2. V shed 3 bases, J shed 1 base, and the junction held 9 bases outside the gene matches. The CDR3 contains 17 residues. Germline V gene sequence: CDR1 ENHRY, CDR2 SYGVKD. CDR3 coding DNA: TGTGCCATCAGTGACTCAGCGGGGGGGCCCCGGTCCTACGAGCAGTACTTC. Encoded protein: CAISDSAGGPRSYEQYF.

This clonotype was observed a handful of times. The chain employs TRBV7-2 and TRBJ2-7; no clear D gene. CDR1 and CDR2 (germline): SGHTA, FQGNSA. Trimming took 5 bases from V and 6 from J, leaving 20 bases between them. The CDR3 sequence is 15 residues long. The CDR3 loop reads CASSGATILPREQYF. In nucleotides, the CDR3 is TGTGCCAGCAGCGGTGCTACAATCCTACCACGCGAGCAGTACTTC.

This clonotype was seen ten or more times. The chain joins TRBV12-3 or TRBV12-4 to TRBJ2-7; D call uncertain. V was clipped by 6 bases and J by 5 bases, with 11 bases between them. The CDR3 spans 12 residues. The CDR3 DNA sequence: TGTGCCAGCAGCTCGCGGCGGAACGAGCAGTACGTC. Protein sequence: CASSSRRNEQYV.

This clonotype was found a few times. This rearrangement joins TRBV7-3 to TRBJ2-3; no definite D call. The CDR3 runs 15 residues. The V and J ends lost 1 base and 4 bases respectively, with 12 bases between them. Germline-derived CDR1 and CDR2 are SGHTA and FQGTGA. The CDR3 protein is CASSLKWSPADTQYF. CDR3 DNA: TGTGCCAGCAGCTTAAAATGGTCACCGGCAGATACGCAGTATTTT. Filled out from reference TRBV7-3 and TRBJ2-3, the complete variable domain reads GAGVSQTPSNKVTEKGKYVELRCDPISGHTALYWYRQSLGQGPEFLIYFQGTGAADDSGLPNDRFFAVRPEGSVSTLKIQRTERGDSAVYLCASSLKWSPADTQYFGPGTRLTVL.

The V call is TRBV6-6, the J call TRBJ1-1, with D maybe TRBD1 (5 bases). Trimming cost V 7 bases and J 5 bases, with 11 bases left between them. The CDR3 length is 12 residues. Germline assignment: CDR1 MNHNY and CDR2 SVGAGI (reference sequence). The CDR3 DNA sequence: TGTGCCAGCAACGAACAGGTTACTGAAGCTTTCTTT. It codes for CASNEQVTEAFF.

The chain uses TRBV12-3 or TRBV12-4 and TRBJ2-5; TRBD2 might be the D (5 bases). This CDR3 has 15 amino acids. V shed 8 bases and J shed 5 bases, with 21 bases lying between them. CDR3 DNA: TGTGCCAGCTCCCTGGCGGGCGGATTTAGGGAGACCCAGTACTTC. Translation: CASSLAGGFRETQYF.

The sample holds a few counts of this clonotype. The chain combines TRBV12-3 or TRBV12-4 with TRBJ1-1, with D unclear. The CDR3 runs to 13 residues. Trimming shortened V by 7 bases and J by 1 base, and 10 bases separated the two germline ends. The CDR3 DNA sequence: TGTGCCAGCACTCCGCCCGAGAACACTGAAGCTTTCTTT. Protein product: CASTPPENTEAFF.